The T cell receptor beta chain described here comes from a study of blood T cells in healthy people across ages. Trimming at V came to 7 bases and at J to 4 bases, leaving 4 bases not matched to a gene. The CDR3 extends over 15 amino acids. CDR1 and CDR2 (germline): MNHEY, SMNVEV (reference sequence). In this sample, this clonotype turned up a few times. A second PCR, run for about 7 to 11 cycles, used a sample-barcoded 5' primer plus a J-beta primer mix. TCRdb redid the calling of the 5' RACE reads with MiXCR, one entry per CDR3 protein. The sample holds roughly 1.5 million distinct CDR3 sequences, approximately 43% seen once.

Material: blood. The genes are TRBV27 and TRBJ2-3; 14 bases are a match to TRBD2. This receptor was taken from a woman aged 18 to 35 in good health. The CDR3 coding sequence is TGTGCCAGCATCCTGACTAGCGGGAGGGCAGATACGCAGTATTTT. The encoded protein is CASILTSGRADTQYF.